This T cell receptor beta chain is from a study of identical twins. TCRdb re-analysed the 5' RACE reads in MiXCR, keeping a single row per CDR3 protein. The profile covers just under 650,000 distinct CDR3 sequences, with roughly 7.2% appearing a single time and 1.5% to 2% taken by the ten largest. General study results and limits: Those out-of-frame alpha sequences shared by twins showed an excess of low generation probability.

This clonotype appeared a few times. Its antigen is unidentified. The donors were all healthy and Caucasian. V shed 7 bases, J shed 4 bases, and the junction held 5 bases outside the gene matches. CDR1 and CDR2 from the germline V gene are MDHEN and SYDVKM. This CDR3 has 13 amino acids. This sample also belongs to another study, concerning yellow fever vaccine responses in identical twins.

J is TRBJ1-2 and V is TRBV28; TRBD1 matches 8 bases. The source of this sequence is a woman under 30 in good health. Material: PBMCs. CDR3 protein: CASTRDRPYGYTF. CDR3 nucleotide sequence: TGTGCCAGCACCCGGGACAGGCCCTATGGCTACACCTTC.